A selection of T cell receptor beta chains follows, all from one sample in a study of blood T cell repertoires in COVID-19. Measured with immunoSEQ multiplex PCR; TCRdb has only the in-frame clones, and not every one. The profile shows hundreds of thousands of clones, approximately 90% of them singletons. Specimen: peripheral blood. The source of these receptors is a man aged 60-69 years with COVID-19, enrolled during active disease. CDR3s include the opening cysteine and the closing phenylalanine or tryptophan. The D gene is left open where the match is weak. Only some rows state a clone size, as once, few, many or a class for expanded clones.

TRBV24-1	TRBD1	TRBJ2-1	-	TGTGCCACCATGGGACAGGGTCGGCTAGGAGAGCAGTTCTTC	CATMGQGRLGEQFF
TRBV13	TRBD2	TRBJ2-7	-	TGTGCCAGCAGACAGCGGGGGACCTCCTACGAGCAGTACTTC	CASRQRGTSYEQYF
TRBV27	-	TRBJ1-4	-	TGTGCCAGCAGTCCCCATAACAGGGTAACTAATGAAAAACTGTTTTTT	CASSPHNRVTNEKLFF
TRBV19	TRBD2	TRBJ2-2	-	TGTGCCAGTAGTATAGGGGGGGGAACCACCGGGGAGCTGTTTTTT	CASSIGGGTTGELFF
TRBV9	TRBD1	TRBJ1-2	-	TGTGCCAGCAGCGTAGATGGGACAGCCCCAGGGTATGGCTACACCTTC	CASSVDGTAPGYGYTF
TRBV7-9	TRBD1	TRBJ1-4	-	TGTGCCAGCAGCTTGACAGGGGGAACAACTAATGAAAAACTGTTTTTT	CASSLTGGTTNEKLFF
TRBV12-3/TRBV12-4	-	TRBJ1-4	-	TGTGCCAGCAGTTTCCCTGGAGAAAGGCAACTGTTTTTT	CASSFPGERQLFF
TRBV11-2	-	TRBJ2-3	-	TGTGCCAGCAGCTTAAGCGCTCAGGGTCTGGATACGCAGTATTTT	CASSLSAQGLDTQYF
TRBV24-1	-	TRBJ1-5	-	TGTGCCACCAGTGACAGGGGACGGTTCAATCAGCCCCAGCATTTT	CATSDRGRFNQPQHF
TRBV5-1	-	TRBJ1-6	-	TGCGCCAGCAGCCGTGATAGGGGTGGAGAAGATTCACCCCTCCACTTT	CASSRDRGGEDSPLHF
TRBV4-1	TRBD1	TRBJ1-2	-	TGCGCCAGCAGCGTACGACAGGGGCTCAACTATGGCTACACCTTC	CASSVRQGLNYGYTF
TRBV11-1	-	TRBJ2-1	-	TGTGCCAGCAGCTCGACAGGGGAGGGGAGGAATGAGCAGTTCTTC	CASSSTGEGRNEQFF
TRBV23-1	-	TRBJ1-3	-	TGCGCCAGCCGTTTGCAAGGGGCGGTCGGAAACACCATATATTTT	CASRLQGAVGNTIYF
TRBV5-4	TRBD2	TRBJ2-5	-	TGTGCCAGCAGTCCCGGGACTAGCGGGGTTGAGACCCAGTACTTC	CASSPGTSGVETQYF
TRBV6-5	TRBD1	TRBJ1-6	-	TGTGCCAGCACGTTAGGACAGGATAATTCACCCCTCCACTTT	CASTLGQDNSPLHF
TRBV11-2	TRBD2	TRBJ2-1	-	TGTGCCAGCAGCTTAGCTTTCACTAGCGGGGGGGCTGGGTACAATGAGCAGTTCTTC	CASSLAFTSGGAGYNEQFF
TRBV7-2	-	TRBJ2-7	-	TGTGCCAGCAGTGGGGCCTGGGGCGAGCAGTACTTC	CASSGAWGEQYF
TRBV24-1	TRBD1	TRBJ2-2	-	TGTGCCACCAGTGAAACCCGGGACAGGGGAAACACCGGGGAGCTGTTTTTT	CATSETRDRGNTGELFF
TRBV19	TRBD1	TRBJ1-2	-	TGTGCCAGTAGTATTTCCGGGACAGCTAACTATGGCTACACCTTC	CASSISGTANYGYTF
TRBV29-1	-	TRBJ1-2	once	TGCAGCGTTACGAATCCCAAGGGGCTAAGCTATGGCTACACCTTC	CSVTNPKGLSYGYTF
TRBV6-5	TRBD2	TRBJ2-3	-	TGTGCCAGCAGTCCCCCGGGGGGGGGCCTGTATTTT	CASSPPGGGLYF
TRBV5-4	-	TRBJ2-1	-	TGTGCCAGCAGGAGCTCCAGGGAACTATCCTACAATGAGCAGTTCTTC	CASRSSRELSYNEQFF
TRBV2	-	TRBJ1-5	-	TGTGCCAGCAGTGAGGGCAGGGCAAGCAATCAGCCCCAGCATTTT	CASSEGRASNQPQHF
TRBV7-3	-	TRBJ2-1	-	TGTGCCAGCAGCCAAGCACCCCCTGAGCAGTTCTTC	CASSQAPPEQFF
TRBV18	-	TRBJ1-6	-	TGTGCCAGCTCTGTCCAGGGTGACTATAATTCACCCCTCCACTTT	CASSVQGDYNSPLHF
TRBV12-3/TRBV12-4	-	TRBJ1-2	-	TGTGCCAGCAGTTTTGGGGGCGGAAGCTACACCTTC	CASSFGGGSYTF
TRBV29-1	-	TRBJ2-1	-	TGCAGCGTTAATTGGCAGGGGAACAATGAGCAGTTCTTC	CSVNWQGNNEQFF
TRBV7-8	TRBD2	TRBJ2-2	-	TGTGCCAGCAGCTTTGGGACTAGCGGGAGGGCCCGGGCCGGGGAGCTGTTTTTT	CASSFGTSGRARAGELFF
TRBV5-6	TRBD2	TRBJ2-1	-	TGTGCCAGCAGCTCGTACGGACTAGGTAATGAGCAGTTCTTC	CASSSYGLGNEQFF
TRBV6-2/TRBV6-3	TRBD1	TRBJ2-7	once	TGTGCCAGCAGTCGACCGGGACAGGGCTACGAGCAGTACTTC	CASSRPGQGYEQYF
TRBV9	-	TRBJ2-7	-	TGTGCCAGCAGCGTAGTGGCAGGTTCCTACGAGCAGTACTTC	CASSVVAGSYEQYF
TRBV5-4	-	TRBJ2-1	-	TGTGCCAGCAGCTTTGACAGGCACAATGAGCAGTTCTTC	CASSFDRHNEQFF
TRBV27	TRBD1	TRBJ2-7	-	TGTGCCAGCAGCTTGACAGGGCTGGAGCAGTACTTC	CASSLTGLEQYF
TRBV5-1	TRBD1	TRBJ1-3	-	TGCGCCAGCAGAGAGAGGGACAGCTCTGGAAACACCATATATTTT	CASRERDSSGNTIYF
TRBV5-4	TRBD1	TRBJ2-5	once	TGTGCCAGCAGCTTGAGACAGGGCGTAGAGACCCAGTACTTC	CASSLRQGVETQYF
TRBV5-4	TRBD1	TRBJ2-2	-	TGTGCCAGCAGCCGACAGGGGGCCGGCACCGGGGAGCTGTTTTTT	CASSRQGAGTGELFF
TRBV28	-	TRBJ2-3	-	TGTGCCAGCAGCCTAGCATTAGGGGGAGTCGCATTTTTT	CASSLALGGVAFF
TRBV15	-	TRBJ2-7	few	TGTGCCACCAGCAGAGACACGGGACACAGCTCCTACGAGCAGTACTTC	CATSRDTGHSSYEQYF
TRBV18	TRBD1	TRBJ2-3	-	TGTGCCAGCTCACTTCGACAGGGGGTCACAGATACGCAGTATTTT	CASSLRQGVTDTQYF
TRBV6-5	-	TRBJ2-1	-	TGTGCCAGCAGTTCTACAGGGCCCAGAGTCTTC	CASSSTGPRVF
TRBV18	-	TRBJ2-2	-	TGTGCCAGCTCTCCGCAGACAATCACGAACACCGGGGAGCTGTTTTTT	CASSPQTITNTGELFF
TRBV18	TRBD1	TRBJ2-1	-	TGTGCCAGCTCAGAAGACAGGGGGCTTAGAAATGAGCAGTTCTTC	CASSEDRGLRNEQFF
TRBV5-8	TRBD1	TRBJ1-1	-	TGTGCCAGCAGCTTAAGACAGGGCTTGAACACTGAAGCTTTCTTT	CASSLRQGLNTEAFF
TRBV9	TRBD2	TRBJ2-1	-	TGTGCCAGCAGCGTAGAAATAGCGGGGAGAAGGAATGAGCAGTTCTTC	CASSVEIAGRRNEQFF
TRBV2	TRBD2	TRBJ2-3	-	TGTGCCAGCAGTTCCGAATCGGGTAGCGGGGGATCCTGGCGTACGCAGTATTTT	CASSSESGSGGSWRTQYF
TRBV27	TRBD1	TRBJ1-1	once	TGTGCCAGCAGTTTGGGACAGGCTGGCACTGAAGCTTTCTTT	CASSLGQAGTEAFF
TRBV11-3	-	TRBJ2-1	-	TGTGCCAGCAGCTTAGATCGCAGTACTAGCTGGAATGAGCAGTTCTTC	CASSLDRSTSWNEQFF
TRBV29-1	TRBD2	TRBJ2-7	-	TGCAGCGCCGGGCCCCCCGGGACTAGCTTTACCGAGCAGTACTTC	CSAGPPGTSFTEQYF
TRBV19	-	TRBJ2-6	-	TGTGCCAGTAGTATCCGGTTCGTCTCTGGGGCCAACGTCCTGACTTTC	CASSIRFVSGANVLTF
TRBV18	TRBD1	TRBJ1-6	-	TGTGCCAGCTCATCCACAGGGGGCGATTCACCCCTCCACTTT	CASSSTGGDSPLHF
TRBV5-1	-	TRBJ2-7	once	TGCGCCAGCAGCTTGGGGACAGCTTTTTACGAGCAGTACTTC	CASSLGTAFYEQYF
TRBV5-4	-	TRBJ2-3	-	TGTGCCAGCAGCCCAGGGGCAGATACGCAGTATTTT	CASSPGADTQYF
TRBV6-5	TRBD1	TRBJ1-6	-	TGTGCCAGCAGGGGTGAGGGGGCTGGATCACCCCTCCACTTT	CASRGEGAGSPLHF
TRBV6-5	-	TRBJ1-3	-	TGTGCCAGCAAACGGGAGGGTACCGGAAACACCATATATTTT	CASKREGTGNTIYF
TRBV4-1	-	TRBJ1-6	-	TGCGCCAGCAGCCAAGACGTCGCCAGGGGAAATTCACCCCTCCACTTT	CASSQDVARGNSPLHF